The 5 T cell receptor beta chains in this list originate from one sample, sequenced in a study of monozygotic twins with inflammatory bowel disease. TCRdb re-called the 5' RACE reads, yielding one record per CDR3 amino acid sequence without DNA. The record lists roughly 200,000 distinct CDR3 sequences, of which the ten most abundant hold under 8.5%. Sample: blood. These receptor sequences come from a human donor with ulcerative colitis or Crohn's disease, or a healthy co-twin of an affected twin (not recorded which).

This rearrangement joins TRBV5-1 to TRBJ1-4. The CDR3 consists of 13 residues. Germline assignment: CDR1 SGHRS and CDR2 YFSETQ. The CDR3: CASSSDNGEKLFF.

The chain employs TRBV5-1 and TRBJ1-1; absent DNA, TCRdb's TRBD1 call cannot be checked. CDR1 is SGHRS, CDR2 YFSETQ, per germline. The CDR3 runs to 16 residues. The CDR3 region is CASSYTGGQIGTEAFF.

This chain links TRBV12-3 or TRBV12-4 with TRBJ2-1; there is no DNA to check the TCRdb D call of TRBD1. The length of the CDR3 is 15 residues. The CDR3 loop reads CASTTAGKTYNEQFF.

This chain links TRBV20-1 with TRBJ2-1; TCRdb's D call of TRBD1 is untestable without DNA. In germline, CDR1 is DFQATT, CDR2 SNEGSKA (reference sequence). This CDR3 has 12 residues. CDR3 region: CSAREGTGGTFF.

V usage is TRBV6-5 and J usage is TRBJ1-2; TCRdb lists TRBD1, though no DNA is available to test this call. Looked up from germline, CDR1 is MNHEY and CDR2 is SVGAGI. There are 14 residues in the CDR3. Here the CDR3 reads CASSLGQSLRGYTF.